What follows are 22 T cell receptor beta chains derived from one specimen sequenced in a study of low-dose radiotherapy and immunotherapy resistance in tumors (dated by TCRdb to between 2021 and 2024). This sample was sequenced with an Illumina HiSeq 2500. Superscript III and a set of TRAV- and TRBV-specific primers were used to synthesize first-strand cDNA, so that both TCRalpha and TCRbeta chains were covered. TCRs were amplified with Phusion for 15 to 20 PCR cycles using a constant-region primer together with the adapter attached to the V primers. TCRdb reprocessed the public reads (quality trimming at Q25 with fastp, clone calling with MiXCR) and kept in-frame beta chains. CDR3 protein duplicates are merged, each entry listing the most common genes and DNA. The sample records tens of thousands of distinct CDR3 sequences, roughly 19% of which are singletons. The ten largest clonotypes hold 2.5% to 3.5% of the sample.

The time point label, read with the paper, signifies: before trial treatment. The source was PBMCs, collected before treatment. The receptors were sampled from a male donor with prostate cancer.

This clonotype has ten or more counts. This rearrangement joins TRBV6-6 to TRBJ2-7, with D possibly TRBD1 on 6 matching bases. Germline V gene sequence: CDR1 MNHNY, CDR2 SVGAGI (reference sequence). V lost 5 bases to trimming and J lost 5 bases, with 19 bases between them. The CDR3 is made up of 15 amino acids. CDR3 sequence reads: CASSHDRPGADEQYF. Written as DNA, the CDR3 is TGTGCCAGCAGTCATGACAGGCCTGGGGCCGACGAGCAGTACTTC.

In its sample, this clonotype was seen a few times. J is TRBJ2-5 and V is TRBV20-1; TRBD2 is a possible D gene (6 bases). Per germline, CDR1 DFQATT and CDR2 SNEGSKA (reference sequence). CDR3 length: 14 residues. Trimming took off 3 bases at V and 4 bases at J, with 15 bases between the two ends. The CDR3 DNA sequence: TGCAGTGCTAGGTCCGGGGGTGGAGGAGAGACCCAGTACTTC. Translation: CSARSGGGGETQYF.

On this clonotype: This probably arose from a read error, given a far larger clone one base away. V usage is TRBV7-6 and J usage is TRBJ2-3; D is perhaps TRBD1 or TRBD2 (6 bases each). Germline V lookup: CDR1 SGHVS, CDR2 FNYEAQ. Trimming shortened V by 4 bases and J by 2 bases, and 13 bases separated the two germline ends. The CDR3 spans 15 residues. CDR3: CASSSGDSDTDTQYF. CDR3 in DNA: TGTGCCAGCAGCTCAGGGGACTCGGACACAGATACGCAGTATTTT.

This clonotype was picked up many times. The gene calls are TRBV10-2 and TRBJ1-5; D may be TRBD1 (6 bases). CDR1 is WSHSY and CDR2 is SAAADI in the germline V gene. The CDR3 has 17 amino acids. V lost 3 bases and J 2 bases, leaving 17 bases between the germline ends. CDR3 DNA sequence: TGCGCCAGCAGTGACCCAGGGCAGGGGAGAGGCAATCAGCCCCAGCATTTT. This encodes CASSDPGQGRGNQPQHF.

The table lists this clonotype with many counts. The chain joins TRBV14 to TRBJ2-3; D possibly corresponds to TRBD2 (6 bases). Trimming cost V 2 bases and J 2 bases, with 14 bases left between them. CDR3 size: 16 residues. The germline CDR1 and CDR2 sequences are SGHDN and FVKESK. CDR3 in DNA: TGTGCCAGCAGCCAAAATCTGGGAGGCCCCACAGATACGCAGTATTTT. Its protein is CASSQNLGGPTDTQYF.

Ten or more counts support this clonotype. This chain links TRBV12-3 or TRBV12-4 with TRBJ1-3, with 10 positions matching TRBD1. The CDR3 is 16 amino acids. V trimming: 1 base; J trimming: 2 bases; junction bases outside the gene matches: 2. In DNA form, the CDR3 reads TGTGCCAGCAGTTTAGGGGGGACAGGGGCTGGAAACACCATATATTTT. Translating gives CASSLGGTGAGNTIYF.

Ten or more counts support this clonotype. J is TRBJ2-7 and V is TRBV11-2, with 8 nucleotides matching TRBD1. CDR1 and CDR2 from the germline V gene are SGHAT and FQNNGV. The V segment lost 5 bases and the J segment 7 bases; nucleotides outside the gene matches: 13. This CDR3 comprises 15 residues. The CDR3 reads CASSHRQGPLSEQYF. The CDR3 nucleotides read TGTGCCAGCAGCCACCGACAGGGGCCCCTGAGTGAGCAGTACTTC.

V usage is TRBV2 and J usage is TRBJ1-1, with no clear D. The CDR3 has 13 residues. Trimming took 6 bases from V and 3 from J, leaving 11 bases between them. CDR1 SNHLY and CDR2 FYNNEI come from the germline V gene. Here the CDR3 DNA reads TGTGCCAGCAGAGGGAATGCCGACACTGAAGCTTTCTTT. Protein: CASRGNADTEAFF.

This clonotype appeared a few times. The V and J genes are TRBV2 and TRBJ2-6; D might be TRBD2 (5 bases). Per germline, CDR1 SNHLY and CDR2 FYNNEI. Deletions cut 7 bases from V and 0 bases from J, with 16 bases between. The length of the CDR3 is 17 residues. As DNA, the CDR3 is TGTGCCAGCAATCGCGCGGGCCGTGACTCTGGGGCCAACGTCCTGACTTTC. Translated: CASNRAGRDSGANVLTF.

This clonotype was recorded many times. This chain links TRBV13 with TRBJ2-3; TRBD2 might be the D (6 bases). The ends were cut back, 5 bases at V and 2 bases at J, with 20 bases in the middle. There are 17 residues in the CDR3. The germline V gene has CDR1 PRHDT and CDR2 FYEKMQ (reference sequence). In DNA form, the CDR3 reads TGTGCCAGCAGCGCAAGCCCTCGGGGGTCTCCCACAGATACGCAGTATTTT. It yields the protein CASSASPRGSPTDTQYF.

This clonotype has just a few counts. The rearrangement uses TRBV20-1 and TRBJ2-1, with a tentative D call TRBD1 (5 bases). Between the trimmed V and J ends, which lost 1 base and 12 bases, there was a span of 16 bases. This CDR3 region has 13 residues. CDR1 is DFQATT and CDR2 is SNEGSKA in the germline V gene (reference sequence). For the CDR3, the DNA is TGCAGTGCTAGAGGGCCTCAGGGCGCGGTGCAGTTCTTC. It codes for CSARGPQGAVQFF.

This clonotype was seen many times. The V gene is TRBV30, the J gene TRBJ2-5; the D gene is possibly TRBD2 (6 bases). V lost 4 bases, J lost 5 bases, and 23 bases lay in between. The CDR3 has 16 residues. Looked up from germline, CDR1 is GTSNPN and CDR2 is SVGIG (reference sequence). DNA of the CDR3: TGTGCCTGGACCCGAGCGGGCCCCCCAGGTGGGGAGACCCAGTACTTC. Translated: CAWTRAGPPGGETQYF. The full variable domain, completed using reference TRBV30 and TRBJ2-5, is SQTIHQWPATLVQPVGSPLSLECTVEGTSNPNLYWYRQAAGRGLQLLFYSVGIGQISSEVPQNLSASRPQDRQFILSSKKLLLSDSGFYLCAWTRAGPPGGETQYFGPGTRLLVL.

This clonotype was observed many times. The V call is TRBV18, the J call TRBJ2-5; possibly TRBD1 for D (5 bases). Germline V gene sequence: CDR1 KGHSH, CDR2 LQKENI. The V and J ends lost 3 bases and 5 bases respectively, with 13 bases between them. The CDR3 extends over 14 amino acids. The CDR3 nucleotides are TGTGCCAGCTCACCGTTCCGACAGCAGGAGACCCAGTACTTC. Encoded protein: CASSPFRQQETQYF.

This clonotype showed up many times. The chain carries TRBV11-2 and TRBJ2-3, with D uncertain. V lost 3 bases, J lost 2 bases, and 9 bases lay in between. This CDR3 is 14 amino acids long. CDR1 is SGHAT and CDR2 is FQNNGV in the germline V gene. CDR3 loop: CASSFSHSTDTQYF. The CDR3 DNA sequence: TGTGCCAGCAGCTTCAGCCACTCCACAGATACGCAGTATTTT.

Regarding this clonotype: One base separates it from a far larger clone, so it is likely a read error. The chain carries TRBV14 and TRBJ2-7, with D possibly TRBD1 on 6 matching bases. The CDR3 runs 14 residues. Germline values: CDR1 SGHDN, CDR2 FVKESK. V was clipped by 1 base and J by 7 bases, with 14 bases between them. The CDR3 sequence: CASSQVWGRGEQYF. The CDR3 DNA is TGTGCCAGCAGCCAAGTATGGGGGCGCGGTGAGCAGTACTTC.

This clonotype has a count of ten or more. The V gene is TRBV4-1, the J gene TRBJ2-7; TRBD1 matches 8 bases. The CDR3 totals 18 residues. The germline V gene has CDR1 MGHRA and CDR2 YSYEKL. V was pared by 4 bases and J by 5 bases, with 19 bases of the junction left unmatched. CDR3 DNA: TGCGCCAGCAGCCCTTCGGTGCAACAGGGGGTTTTTCTGAACGAGCAGTACTTC. It encodes CASSPSVQQGVFLNEQYF.

This clonotype was counted ten times or more. This rearrangement joins TRBV23-1 to TRBJ1-6; D remains unclear. TRBV23-1 is labeled an ORF, and its function is uncertain. This CDR3 contains 11 residues. The germline V and J ends were trimmed by 4 bases and 10 bases, with 5 bases remaining between them. For the CDR3, the DNA is TGCGCCAGCAGTCTCCAGTCACCCCTCCACTTT. It specifies CASSLQSPLHF.

This clonotype was detected ten times or more. This chain joins TRBV30 and TRBJ2-5; weak D call: TRBD2 (6 bases). Germline V gene data show CDR1 as GTSNPN and CDR2 as SVGIG (reference sequence). V was trimmed by 7 bases and J by 2 bases, leaving 29 bases between them. The CDR3 length is 18 residues. CDR3 sequence reads: CASTLHGTRGVFQETQYF. DNA of the CDR3: TGTGCCTCAACTCTTCACGGGACCCGCGGGGTCTTTCAAGAGACCCAGTACTTC.

This clonotype was seen ten or more times. The CDR3 nucleotides are TGTGCCAGCAGCTTAGATATTAGGCCTCCTGGTGGCTACACCTTC. Its protein product is CASSLDIRPPGGYTF. This chain links TRBV11-2 with TRBJ1-2; D is uncertain. This CDR3 contains 15 residues. Germline CDR1 reads SGHAT; CDR2 reads FQNNGV. Between the trimmed V and J ends, which lost 0 bases and 7 bases, there was a span of 15 bases.

Notes on this clonotype: This could be a read error, since a much larger clone is one nucleotide away. The chain combines TRBV3-1 with TRBJ2-2; possible D gene TRBD2, 7 bases. From germline, CDR1 is LGHDT and CDR2 YNNKEL (reference sequence). The CDR3 is made up of 15 amino acids. The CDR3 DNA reads TGTGCCAGCAGCCCCGTGGGGGGGGACACCGGGGAGCTGGTTTTT. It translates to CASSPVGGDTGELVF.

The chain joins TRBV11-2 to TRBJ1-1; D unresolved. CDR3 length: 14 amino acids. Germline V gives CDR1 SGHAT, CDR2 FQNNGV. V lost 1 base and J lost 4, with 10 bases in between. The CDR3 is CASSLVSLGTEAFF. The DNA of the CDR3 is TGTGCCAGCAGCTTAGTGTCTTTGGGCACTGAAGCTTTCTTT.

This clonotype occurred many times. CDR3 amino acids: CSAPTSSGGGETQYF. The CDR3 nucleotides read TGCAGTGCTCCCACCTCTAGCGGGGGAGGAGAGACCCAGTACTTC. The chain recombines TRBV20-1 with TRBJ2-5, with 10 bases identical to TRBD2. The CDR3 is 15 residues long. Trimming at V came to 5 bases and at J to 4 bases, leaving 10 bases not matched to a gene. In germline, CDR1 is DFQATT, CDR2 SNEGSKA (reference sequence).